Listed below are T cell receptor beta chains from one sample, sequenced in a study of T cell repertoires in cytomegalovirus infection. TCRdb re-analysed the reads in MiXCR, keeping a single row per CDR3 protein. This repertoire shows approximately 470,000 distinct CDR3 sequences, roughly 42% found once; its top ten account for around 45%. The antigens of these receptors remain unknown. This material consisted of cultured PBMCs, taken from culture after CMV antigen stimulation. The receptors stem from a human donor in good health (CMV status not recorded). Some clones in this sample may be carry-over from other donors' samples. Each CDR3 is given with its conserved first and last residue. Each record gives: clone size, V gene, D gene, J gene, CDR3 protein, CDR3 DNA. The D gene is left open where the match is weak. Clone sizes are given selectively: once, few, many, or a class where the clone is expanded.

NA	TRBV7-6	TRBD1	TRBJ2-3	CASSPDRVKTDTQYF	TGTGCCAGCAGCCCGGACAGGGTCAAGACAGATACGCAGTATTTT
NA	TRBV2	NA	TRBJ2-5	CASSVEVEETQYF	TGTGCCAGCAGTGTGGAGGTTGAAGAGACCCAGTACTTC
NA	TRBV3-1	TRBD2	TRBJ2-1	CASSQGAGDGNEQFF	TGTGCCAGCAGCCAAGGGGCGGGAGACGGCAATGAGCAGTTCTTC
many	TRBV7-6	TRBD2	TRBJ2-1	CASSFGTSGYNEQFF	TGTGCCAGCAGCTTTGGGACTAGCGGATACAATGAGCAGTTCTTC
few	TRBV7-8	NA	TRBJ1-5	CASTLEWDQPQHF	TGTGCCAGCACCCTCGAGTGGGATCAGCCCCAGCATTTT
many	TRBV7-2	TRBD2	TRBJ2-7	CASSLGAGGTYEQYF	TGTGCCAGCAGCTTAGGGGCGGGAGGGACCTACGAGCAGTACTTC
NA	TRBV7-2	NA	TRBJ1-1	CASSHGPDTEAFF	TGTGCCAGCAGCCATGGTCCGGACACTGAAGCTTTCTTT
once	TRBV18	TRBD1	TRBJ1-1	CASSPLQGAFKAEAFF	TGTGCCAGCTCACCACTGCAGGGGGCTTTTAAGGCTGAAGCTTTCTTT
few	TRBV12-3/TRBV12-4	NA	TRBJ2-1	CASSYSGVAYNEQFF	TGTGCCAGCAGTTATAGTGGAGTAGCCTACAATGAGCAGTTCTTC
NA	TRBV10-3	NA	TRBJ2-5	CAVTAGAGQTQYF	TGTGCCGTGACCGCCGGGGCCGGGCAGACCCAGTACTTC
NA	TRBV6-6	NA	TRBJ2-7	CASSHRRERNEQYF	TGTGCCAGCAGTCACCGAAGGGAGAGGAACGAGCAGTACTTC
NA	TRBV7-8	NA	TRBJ2-7	CASSFRAGYEQYF	TGTGCCAGCAGCTTTCGGGCTGGCTACGAGCAGTACTTC
NA	TRBV27	TRBD2	TRBJ2-1	CASSYGTSKFF	TGTGCCAGCAGTTACGGGACTAGCAAGTTCTTC
NA	TRBV11-2	NA	TRBJ2-3	CASRRELWLDTQYF	TGTGCCAGCAGGCGCGAACTATGGCTCGATACGCAGTATTTT
NA	TRBV6-2/TRBV6-3	NA	TRBJ2-2	CASSYSLRGTGELFF	TGTGCCAGCAGTTACTCGTTAAGGGGGACCGGGGAGCTGTTTTTT
few	TRBV11-2	NA	TRBJ2-1	CASSLGVPSLYNEQFF	TGTGCCAGCAGCTTAGGGGTCCCGTCCCTCTACAATGAGCAGTTCTTC
NA	TRBV4-1	NA	TRBJ2-3	CASSRTPSPDTQYF	TGCGCCAGCAGCCGCACACCCAGTCCAGATACGCAGTATTTT
NA	TRBV9	NA	TRBJ2-7	CASSGEDVAYEQYF	TGTGCCAGCAGCGGAGAGGACGTAGCCTACGAGCAGTACTTC
NA	TRBV12-3/TRBV12-4	TRBD1	TRBJ2-7	CASRKQGYEQYF	TGTGCCAGCAGGAAACAGGGGTACGAGCAGTACTTC
few	TRBV7-2	NA	TRBJ2-1	CASSDQGGSYNEQFF	TGTGCCAGCAGCGATCAGGGGGGATCCTACAATGAGCAGTTCTTC
NA	TRBV27	TRBD2	TRBJ2-7	CATSTGLAGVVEQYF	TGTGCCACCTCAACGGGACTAGCGGGGGTTGTCGAGCAGTACTTC
NA	TRBV12-3/TRBV12-4	NA	TRBJ2-2	CASWSGWWGSGELFF	TGTGCCAGCTGGAGCGGGTGGTGGGGGTCCGGGGAGCTGTTTTTT
NA	TRBV7-2	NA	TRBJ1-1	CASSERTTEAFF	TGTGCCAGCAGCGAAAGGACCACTGAAGCTTTCTTT
NA	TRBV19	NA	TRBJ1-1	CASSPRATEAFF	TGTGCCAGTAGTCCCCGGGCGACTGAAGCTTTCTTT